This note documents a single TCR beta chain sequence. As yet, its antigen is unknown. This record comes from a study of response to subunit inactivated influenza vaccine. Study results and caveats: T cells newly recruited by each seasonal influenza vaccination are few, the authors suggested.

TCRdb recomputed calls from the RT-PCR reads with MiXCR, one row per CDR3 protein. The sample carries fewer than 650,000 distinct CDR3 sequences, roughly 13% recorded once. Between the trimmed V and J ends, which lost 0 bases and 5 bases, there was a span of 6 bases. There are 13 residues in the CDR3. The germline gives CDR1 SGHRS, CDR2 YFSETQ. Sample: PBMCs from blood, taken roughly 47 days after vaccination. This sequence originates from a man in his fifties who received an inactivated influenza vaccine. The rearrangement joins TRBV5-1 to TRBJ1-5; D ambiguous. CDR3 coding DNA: TGCGCCAGCAGCTTGGAACTGGATCAGCCCCAGCATTTT. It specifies CASSLELDQPQHF.